This T cell receptor (beta chain) was profiled in a study of T cells in Graves' hyperthyroidism and ophthalmopathy. The authors deemed Graves' hyperthyroidism stable absent ophthalmopathy progression within 18 months. The study left out patients who had uncontrolled infection, other autoimmune disease, pregnancy or lactation. Germline values: CDR1 SGHTA, CDR2 FQGTGA. The CDR3 sequence is 23 residues long. V was clipped by 2 bases and J by 0 bases; unmatched bases: 27. TCR beta CDR3 regions were amplified from RNA transcripts. An initial round of RT-PCR targeting the TCR CDR3 relied on the HTBI primer set. One entry per CDR3 protein, called by TCRdb with MiXCR from the multiplex PCR reads. The table has about 400,000 distinct CDR3 sequences, around 14% seen once.

V usage is TRBV7-3 and J usage is TRBJ2-5; 7 nucleotides match TRBD1. The sequenced sample was blood. The TCR was taken from a woman aged 25-40 years with Graves' hyperthyroidism. This CDR3 reads CASSLLPSFIPHSRTGHQETQYF. CDR3 DNA: TGTGCCAGCAGCTTATTACCTTCATTCATACCTCATAGCAGGACAGGCCACCAAGAGACCCAGTACTTC.